This T cell receptor (beta chain) comes out of a study of identical twins. The study, taken as a whole, reports: Excess twin sharing in beta out-of-frame sequences was weaker.

Germline lookup yields CDR1 SEHNR and CDR2 FQNEAQ (reference sequence). Trimming shortened V by 0 bases and J by 5 bases, and 5 bases separated the two germline ends. This CDR3 contains 14 residues. For this clonotype: What it recognizes is unknown.

One entry per CDR3 protein results from TCRdb running MiXCR on the 5' RACE reads. The sample shows 500,000 or so distinct CDR3 sequences, around 20% of them seen only once. This sample was also put to use in a study of T cells expressing NK-cell markers. That paper adds: HCMV seropositivity marked most of the eight sequenced donors; one was seronegative. The share of CD8+ T cells held by dominant NKG2C+ clonotypes was about 1.0-7.5% in about six donors. The CD3+CD56-NKG2C+ fraction of several donors was likewise dominated by these clonotypes.

The receptor was isolated from a woman under 30 in good health. The V call is TRBV7-9, the J call TRBJ1-6; D is unclear. Sequencing was carried out using CD4+ T cells sorted from blood. CDR3 in DNA: TGTGCCAGCAGCTTAGCGAGGCATAATTCACCCCTCCACTTT. It encodes CASSLARHNSPLHF.